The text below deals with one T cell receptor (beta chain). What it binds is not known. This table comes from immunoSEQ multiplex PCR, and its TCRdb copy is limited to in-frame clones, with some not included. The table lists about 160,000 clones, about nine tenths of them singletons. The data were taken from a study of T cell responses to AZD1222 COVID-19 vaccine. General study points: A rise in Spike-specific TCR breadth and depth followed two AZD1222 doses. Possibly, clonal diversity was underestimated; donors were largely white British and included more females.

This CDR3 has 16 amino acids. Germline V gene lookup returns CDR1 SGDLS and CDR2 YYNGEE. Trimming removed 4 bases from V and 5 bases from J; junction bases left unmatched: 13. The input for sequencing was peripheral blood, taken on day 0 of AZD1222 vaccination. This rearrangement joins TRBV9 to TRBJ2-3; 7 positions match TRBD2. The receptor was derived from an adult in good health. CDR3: CASSPLGGSPQDTQYF. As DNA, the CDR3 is TGTGCCAGCAGCCCGCTAGGCGGGAGCCCCCAAGATACGCAGTATTTT. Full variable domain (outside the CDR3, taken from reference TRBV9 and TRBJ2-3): DSGVTQTPKHLITATGQRVTLRCSPRSGDLSVYWYQQSLDQGLQFLIQYYNGEERAKGNILERFSAQQFPDLHSELNLSSLELGDSALYFCASSPLGGSPQDTQYFGPGTRLTVL.